This T cell receptor (beta chain) was documented in a study of cytomegalovirus exposure and HLA in healthy donors. Whole-study findings and limits: The study recorded 150 to 200 TCR beta chains that were cytomegalovirus-associated. CMV serostatus was the only recorded immune exposure for donors. A reported reduction in N-insertions relative to the roughly 710-donor mean was seen in an Asian-associated ancestry cluster in a later analysis.

The CDR3 covers 15 residues. Germline V gives CDR1 SGHRS, CDR2 YFSETQ. The V and J ends lost 1 base and 5 bases, in that order; junction bases with no gene match: 6. This PCR relied on a set of 60 Vbeta primers and 13 Jbeta primers. This table comes from immunoSEQ multiplex PCR, and its TCRdb copy is limited to in-frame clones, with some not included. This sample has under 250,000 clones; about 84% occur once, and the top ten carry roughly 1.3%. Only one count was recorded for this clone. Its antigen is still unknown. The sequenced sample consisted of PBMCs. The receptor was derived from a human donor in good health. The chain has TRBV5-1 and TRBJ2-5, with 9 bases identical to TRBD1. CDR3 residues: CASSLWGQGGETQYF. The CDR3 region has the DNA TGCGCCAGCAGCTTGTGGGGACAGGGAGGTGAGACCCAGTACTTC.